One sample yielded the 27 T cell receptor beta chains listed below, sequenced in a study of blood T cell repertoires in COVID-19. Clones were read by immunoSEQ multiplex PCR, and TCRdb kept only the in-frame ones, dropping some. The sample consists of approximately 220,000 clones, 80% to 85% of them appearing once. The sequenced material came from PBMCs or T cells enriched from blood (not recorded which). The receptors come from a woman in her 40s who had recovered from COVID-19.

Concerning this clone: The sample contains more than one DNA sequence encoding this CDR3. The chain employs TRBV11-2 and TRBJ1-2; maybe TRBD1 (6 bases). Trimming took 5 bases from V and 2 from J, leaving 9 bases between them. Germline V gene sequence: CDR1 SGHAT, CDR2 FQNNGV. This CDR3 has 13 amino acids. In DNA, the CDR3 is TGTGCCAGCAGCCCGGGACAAAACTATGGCTACACCTTC. This gives the protein CASSPGQNYGYTF. The variable domain in full, with the rest retrieved from reference TRBV11-2 and TRBJ1-2, is EAGVAQSPRYKIIEKRQSVAFWCNPISGHATLYWYQQILGQGPKLLIQFQNNGVVDDSQLPKDRFSAERLKGVDSTLKIQPAKLEDSAVYLCASSPGQNYGYTFGSGTRLTVV.

The chain is built from TRBV6-1 and TRBJ2-7, with 8 bases fitting TRBD1. CDR1 is MNHNS, CDR2 SASEGT, per germline. Trimming took 6 bases from V and 3 from J; bases not matched to a gene: 7. CDR3 size: 14 residues. The CDR3 DNA reads as TGTGCCAGCAGCTCTTCCGGGACAGGCTACGAGCAGTACTTC. This sequence encodes CASSSSGTGYEQYF.

DNA of the CDR3: TGTGCCAGCAGCTTAGTTCCAGGGGTACTGAACACTGAAGCTTTCTTT. This codes for CASSLVPGVLNTEAFF. The V call is TRBV7-2, the J call TRBJ1-1; D may be TRBD1 (6 bases). The V and J ends lost 1 base and 0 bases respectively, with 12 bases between them. Looked up from germline, CDR1 is SGHTA and CDR2 is FQGNSA. CDR3 length equals 16 residues.

The V gene is TRBV6-5, the J gene TRBJ2-7; TRBD1 matches 8 bases. This CDR3 has 13 residues. The V gene end was trimmed by 0 bases and the J gene end by 6 bases; junction bases not matched to a gene: 1. CDR1 and CDR2 from the germline V gene are MNHEY and SVGAGI. CDR3 in DNA: TGTGCCAGCAGTTACTCAACAGGGGGCGAGCAGTACGTC. Its protein is CASSYSTGGEQYV.

The chain is built from TRBV7-8 and TRBJ2-7; perhaps TRBD1 as D (6 bases). CDR3 length: 14 residues. The germline CDR1 and CDR2 sequences are SGHVS and FQNEAQ. Trimming left V 1 base short and J 4 bases short, with 11 bases between. The CDR3, as DNA: TGTGCCAGCAGCTTAGAATACAGGGATTACGAGCAGTACTTC. This encodes CASSLEYRDYEQYF.

The V call is TRBV6-1, the J call TRBJ2-3; 9 bases agree with TRBD2. The ends lost 2 bases at V and 4 bases at J; junction bases unmatched: 7. The length of the CDR3 is 16 residues. Germline CDR1 and CDR2: MNHNS and SASEGT. The CDR3, as DNA: TGTGCCAGCAGTGAATCCGGCGGGAGGGCCGCAGATACGCAGTATTTT. Translation: CASSESGGRAADTQYF.

This sequence joins TRBV19 and TRBJ1-1; TRBD1 is a possible D gene (5 bases). V lost 3 bases, J lost 4 bases, and 12 bases lay in between. The CDR3 runs 14 residues. Germline V gene data show CDR1 as LNHDA and CDR2 as SQIVND (reference sequence). The CDR3 DNA sequence: TGTGCCAGTAGTATTGATCCAGGGTCCACTGAAGCTTTCTTT. It is translated as CASSIDPGSTEAFF.

The V call is TRBV27, the J call TRBJ1-1; possible D gene TRBD1, 6 bases. This CDR3 contains 13 residues. Per the germline V gene, CDR1 is MNHEY and CDR2 is SMNVEV (reference sequence). The V and J ends lost 4 bases and 7 bases respectively, with 13 bases between them. CDR3 amino acids: CASSSGAGFEAFF. CDR3 sequence (DNA): TGTGCCAGCAGTTCAGGGGCAGGATTTGAAGCTTTCTTT.

This chain links TRBV3-1 (or the pseudogene TRBV3-2) with TRBJ2-1; 10 positions match TRBD1. The CDR3 loop spans 16 amino acids. V gave up 3 bases and J gave up 5 bases; unmatched junction bases: 7. In germline, CDR1 is LGHDT, CDR2 YNNKEL (reference sequence). CDR3 nucleotide sequence: TGTGCCAGCAGCCATGAAGACAGGGGGCGCGACAATGAGCAGTTCTTC. Translated, it gives CASSHEDRGRDNEQFF.

The chain carries TRBV19 and TRBJ2-1, with TRBD2 matching over 9 bases. The CDR3 totals 15 residues. Germline V gene data show CDR1 as LNHDA and CDR2 as SQIVND (reference sequence). After removal of 5 bases from V and 10 bases from J, the junction contained 12 bases not matched to a gene. The CDR3 sequence is CASSFRGRAPDEQFF. The CDR3, as DNA: TGTGCCAGTAGTTTTCGCGGGAGGGCCCCTGACGAGCAGTTCTTC. Based on the CDR3 plus reference TRBV19 and TRBJ2-1, the full variable domain is DGGITQSPKYLFRKEGQNVTLSCEQNLNHDAMYWYRQDPGQGLRLIYYSQIVNDFQKGDIAEGYSVSREKKESFPLTVTSAQKNPTAFYLCASSFRGRAPDEQFFGPGTRLTVL.

The chain carries TRBV7-2 and TRBJ2-3, with 7 bases that match TRBD2. This CDR3 is 16 amino acids long. From germline, CDR1 is SGHTA and CDR2 FQGNSA. J was trimmed by 1 base and V by 2 bases; bases with no gene match: 6. The DNA for the CDR3 is TGTGCCAGCAGCTTATCCAGAGCGGGGCGCACAGATACGCAGTATTTT. This translates into CASSLSRAGRTDTQYF.

The sample holds one count of this clone. J is TRBJ2-7 and V is TRBV15; D possibly corresponds to TRBD1 (6 bases). The CDR3 is 15 residues long. V lost 4 bases to trimming and J lost 0 bases, with 13 bases between them. CDR1 and CDR2 (germline): LNHNV, YYDKDF (reference sequence). The CDR3: CATSKLRGLSYEQYF. CDR3 DNA sequence: TGTGCCACCAGCAAACTCAGGGGCCTCTCCTACGAGCAGTACTTC.

The V and J genes are TRBV11-3 and TRBJ2-3; no definite D call. The CDR3 has 17 residues. Germline V CDR1 and CDR2: SGHNT, YENEEA. Trimming left V 5 bases short and J 1 base short, with 19 bases between. The CDR3 loop is CASSPAVSLSGTDTQYF. DNA for the CDR3: TGTGCCAGCAGCCCTGCGGTCAGCTTATCTGGCACAGATACGCAGTATTTT.

V is TRBV27 and J is TRBJ1-6, with 7 positions matching TRBD1. The CDR3 sequence is 15 residues long. J was trimmed by 6 bases and V by 7 bases; bases with no gene match: 9. The germline V gene encodes CDR1 MNHEY and CDR2 SMNVEV (reference sequence). The CDR3 DNA sequence: TGTGCCAGCAACTATTTCCGGGACAGTAATTCACCCCTCCACTTT. Translated: CASNYFRDSNSPLHF.

This clone has only a few counts. The J gene is TRBJ2-7, the V gene TRBV9; D perhaps matches TRBD1 (6 bases). The CDR3 has 16 residues. Germline lookup yields CDR1 SGDLS and CDR2 YYNGEE. Trimming cost V 4 bases and J 4 bases, with 21 bases left between them. CDR3 amino acids: CASSPSSKGVPYEQYF. CDR3 DNA sequence: TGTGCCAGCAGCCCCTCCAGTAAGGGGGTTCCATACGAGCAGTACTTC.

The chain joins TRBV2 to TRBJ1-5, with 8 bases matching TRBD1. This CDR3 region has 14 residues. The J segment lost 7 bases and the V segment lost 5 bases, leaving 7 bases of the junction unmatched. CDR1 is SNHLY and CDR2 is FYNNEI in the germline V gene. The CDR3, as DNA: TGTGCCAGCAGTAAGCAGGGGGCCGAGCAGCCCCAGCATTTT. Translated: CASSKQGAEQPQHF.

This clone showed up just once. The chain has TRBV7-9 and TRBJ2-6, with 7 nucleotides matching TRBD1. The V segment lost 6 bases and the J segment 2 bases; nucleotides outside the gene matches: 4. Germline CDR1 reads SEHNR; CDR2 reads FQNEAQ (reference sequence). The CDR3 length is 15 residues. In nucleotides, the CDR3 is TGTGCCAGCAGGGGGGACAGCCCTGGGGCCAACGTCCTGACTTTC. Residues: CASRGDSPGANVLTF.

The J gene is TRBJ1-6, the V gene TRBV10-3, with 7 nucleotides matching TRBD1. CDR3 size: 14 residues. The germline CDR1 and CDR2 sequences are ENHRY and SYGVKD. CDR3 amino acids: CAISTEGANSPLHF. The CDR3 DNA follows: TGTGCTATCTCCACGGAGGGGGCGAATTCACCCCTCCACTTT.

The CDR3 spells CASSLVGGGVNEQFF. The CDR3 bases are TGTGCCAGCAGCTTAGTGGGGGGAGGGGTAAATGAGCAGTTCTTC. V usage is TRBV7-2 and J usage is TRBJ2-1, with 7 bases lining up with TRBD2. Germline assignment: CDR1 SGHTA and CDR2 FQGNSA. V trimming: 1 base; J trimming: 7 bases; junction bases outside the gene matches: 7. The CDR3 has 15 residues. Drawing the rest from reference TRBV7-2 and TRBJ2-1, the complete variable domain is GAGVSQSPSNKVTEKGKDVELRCDPISGHTALYWYRQSLGQGLEFLIYFQGNSAPDKSGLPSDRFSAERTGGSVSTLTIQRTQQEDSAVYLCASSLVGGGVNEQFFGPGTRLTVL.

This chain connects TRBV27 to TRBJ2-3; 13 bases line up with TRBD2. Per the germline V gene, CDR1 is MNHEY and CDR2 is SMNVEV (reference sequence). The CDR3 extends over 16 amino acids. Trimming at V came to 7 bases and at J to 4 bases, leaving 8 bases not matched to a gene. The DNA of the CDR3 is TGTGCCAGCAATGAAGGACTAGCGGGAGTCGCAGATACGCAGTATTTT. Protein sequence: CASNEGLAGVADTQYF.

V and J are TRBV19 and TRBJ1-5, with D tentatively TRBD1 (5 bases). Germline CDR1 is LNHDA and CDR2 is SQIVND (reference sequence). This CDR3 is built from 14 residues. The V end lost 8 bases, the J end lost 4 bases, and 15 bases lay between the germline ends. The CDR3 spells CASQTGDVNQPQHF. The DNA of the CDR3 is TGTGCCAGTCAAACGGGGGACGTAAATCAGCCCCAGCATTTT.

In its sample, this clone was seen once. The V gene is TRBV2, the J gene TRBJ1-5, with D hard to call. Per the germline V gene, CDR1 is SNHLY and CDR2 is FYNNEI. Trimming removed 7 bases at V and 0 bases at J, with 10 bases between. The CDR3 contains 14 residues. The chain's CDR3 is CASTWQNSNQPQHF. The CDR3 DNA reads TGTGCCAGCACGTGGCAGAATAGCAATCAGCCCCAGCATTTT.

The chain uses TRBV27 and TRBJ2-2, with D possibly TRBD2 on 5 matching bases. The CDR3 runs 12 residues. The germline V gene encodes CDR1 MNHEY and CDR2 SMNVEV (reference sequence). V was pared by 9 bases and J by 5 bases, with 10 bases between. In DNA form, the CDR3 reads TGTGCCAGTCAAGGAGGAACCGGGGAGCTGTTTTTT. Its protein product is CASQGGTGELFF.

This chain uses TRBV9 with TRBJ2-1; 12 positions agree with TRBD2. CDR1 and CDR2 (germline): SGDLS, YYNGEE. This CDR3 has 14 amino acids. With 5 bases clipped from V and 5 bases from J, the junction kept 2 bases outside the gene matches. CDR3 in DNA: TGTGCCAGCAGTAGACTAGCGGGAGACAATGAGCAGTTCTTC. Translated: CASSRLAGDNEQFF.

The rearrangement links TRBV27 to TRBJ1-2, with 8 bases matching TRBD1. Germline V gene data show CDR1 as MNHEY and CDR2 as SMNVEV (reference sequence). This CDR3 region has 15 residues. The V gene end was trimmed by 1 base and the J gene end by 6 bases; junction bases not matched to a gene: 7. The CDR3 protein is CASSLWSGGADGYTF. CDR3 DNA sequence: TGTGCCAGCAGTTTATGGTCAGGGGGCGCCGATGGCTACACCTTC.

The chain combines TRBV23-1 with TRBJ2-7; 9 positions match TRBD1. TRBV23-1 is recorded as an ORF, its role being uncertain. The CDR3 covers 14 residues. The trim removed 3 bases at V and 5 bases at J, leaving 5 bases unmatched. This CDR3 reads CASSHQQGANEQYF. The CDR3, as DNA: TGCGCCAGCAGTCACCAACAGGGGGCAAACGAGCAGTACTTC.

This sequence joins TRBV10-3 and TRBJ1-4, with D perhaps TRBD1 (5 bases). The V gene lost 8 bases and the J gene lost 7 bases, with 17 bases spanning the gap. Germline V gene lookup returns CDR1 ENHRY and CDR2 SYGVKD. The CDR3 has 14 residues. The DNA of the CDR3 is TGTGCCATCGGTTCGGGACTTTCGGGTGAAAAACTGTTTTTT. It specifies CAIGSGLSGEKLFF.